A single TCR beta chain is shown here with its context. As yet, its antigen is unknown. Germline V lookup: CDR1 GTSNPN, CDR2 SVGIG (reference sequence). Trimming removed 5 bases from V and 7 bases from J; junction bases left unmatched: 5. This CDR3 has 12 residues. The PCR contained 60 Vbeta and 13 Jbeta primers. This table comes from immunoSEQ multiplex PCR, and its TCRdb copy is limited to in-frame clones, with some not included. The sample lists some 130,000 clones, 80% to 90% occurring once. The data belong to a study of cytomegalovirus exposure and HLA in healthy donors. General study findings and limits: The study flagged 150 to 200 TCR beta chains as cytomegalovirus-associated.

The genes are TRBV30 and TRBJ1-2; 9 bases line up with TRBD1. The sequenced sample was PBMCs. The receptor was derived from a male donor in good health and CMV-seropositive. The CDR3 bases are TGTGCCTGGTCGACAGGGGGTACTGGCTACACCTTC. This encodes CAWSTGGTGYTF.